Below are 27 T cell receptor beta chains sequenced from a single sample in a study of T cell responses to AZD1222 COVID-19 vaccine. Measured with immunoSEQ multiplex PCR; TCRdb has only the in-frame clones, and not every one. In the table there are some 130,000 clones, roughly 90% of which are singletons. This sample comprised peripheral blood, obtained on day 0 of AZD1222 vaccination. All receptors derive from an adult in good health.

Remarks on this clone: Other DNA sequences within the sample encode an identical CDR3. The chain joins TRBV7-8 to TRBJ2-7; D call uncertain. This CDR3 is built from 11 residues. Germline V gives CDR1 SGHVS, CDR2 FQNEAQ. Trimming stripped 5 bases from V and 4 bases from J, with 6 bases between. CDR3 in amino acids: CASSPQYEQYF. CDR3 bases: TGTGCCAGCAGCCCCCAGTACGAGCAGTACTTC.

V gene TRBV5-4 combines with J gene TRBJ2-1; TRBD2 matches 7 bases. The CDR3 runs 15 residues. Germline lookup yields CDR1 SGHNT and CDR2 YYREEE (reference sequence). V lost 3 bases to trimming and J lost 6 bases; unmatched junction nucleotides: 9. DNA of the CDR3: TGTGCCAGCAGCTACGGGGGGACCATGGGCAATGAGCAGTTCTTC. Protein: CASSYGGTMGNEQFF.

The chain carries TRBV7-9 and TRBJ1-3, with no clear D. V dropped 5 bases and J dropped 8 bases, with 10 bases sitting between them. The CDR3 has 12 amino acids. CDR1 SEHNR and CDR2 FQNEAQ come from the germline V gene (reference sequence). Here the CDR3 reads CASSPIRDTIYF. CDR3 DNA: TGTGCCAGCAGCCCTATTCGGGACACCATATATTTT.

The rearrangement links TRBV5-1 to TRBJ2-5; TRBD2 aligns across 8 bases. The CDR3 contains 16 residues. Losses at the gene ends were 4 bases for V and 2 bases for J; bases not matched to a gene: 10. The V gene's germline CDR1 is SGHRS and CDR2 YFSETQ. The CDR3 nucleotides are TGCGCCAGCAGCGAACTGCGGGGGGCCTCGCAAGAGACCCAGTACTTC. This codes for CASSELRGASQETQYF.

This clone was seen more than once but under ten times. The chain employs TRBV4-2 and TRBJ1-2; D is unclear. In germline, CDR1 is LGHNA, CDR2 YNFKEQ. CDR3 length: 15 residues. V lost 0 bases, J lost 8 bases, and 16 bases lay in between. Written as DNA, the CDR3 is TGTGCCAGCAGCCAAGATCCGGCGGTTAACGGAGGCTACACCTTC. This encodes CASSQDPAVNGGYTF.

The chain is built from TRBV11-3 and TRBJ1-1, with no clear D. There are 13 residues in the CDR3. Trimming left V 3 bases short and J 1 base short, with 6 bases between. Germline CDR1 SGHNT, CDR2 YENEEA. The CDR3 loop reads CASSLWGNTEAFF. The CDR3 bases are TGTGCCAGCAGCTTGTGGGGGAACACTGAAGCTTTCTTT.

The chain links TRBV3-1 (or the pseudogene TRBV3-2) to TRBJ1-1, with D unresolved. The CDR3 extends over 13 amino acids. Per the germline V gene, CDR1 is LGHDT and CDR2 is YNNKEL (reference sequence). The V end was cut by 4 bases, the J end by 7 bases, with 13 bases between. The CDR3 DNA follows: TGTGCCAGCAGCCTCTCGCTGGGGATTGAAGCTTTCTTT. It translates to CASSLSLGIEAFF.

Regarding this clone: Other DNA sequences in this specimen translate into the identical CDR3. The chain has TRBV5-6 and TRBJ2-2, with D perhaps being TRBD1 or TRBD2 (6 bases each). The CDR3 runs 15 residues. V was pared by 4 bases and J by 0 bases, with 10 bases between. Per germline, CDR1 SGHDT and CDR2 YYEEEE. Here the CDR3 reads CASSLGGTNTGELFF. DNA of the CDR3: TGTGCCAGCAGCCTAGGGGGGACGAACACCGGGGAGCTGTTTTTT.

This chain uses TRBV6-5 with TRBJ1-4; D gene unclear. This CDR3 is 14 amino acids long. The V end lost 6 bases, the J end lost 8 bases, and 16 bases lay between the germline ends. Germline CDR1 and CDR2: MNHEY and SVGAGI. The CDR3 DNA sequence: TGTGCCAGCAGCCGACAAAGGCTGGGGGAAAAACTGTTTTTT. Translated, it gives CASSRQRLGEKLFF.

Here the CDR3 DNA reads TGTGCCATAGGGGGGGGGAGCTCCTACGAGCAGTACTTC. The encoded protein is CAIGGGSSYEQYF. V usage is TRBV6-5 and J usage is TRBJ2-7; the D gene is possibly TRBD2 (7 bases). The CDR3 is made up of 13 amino acids. V was shortened by 10 bases and J by 0 bases, with 13 bases between the two germline ends. In germline, CDR1 is MNHEY, CDR2 SVGAGI.

The chain couples TRBV7-9 to TRBJ1-1; D not resolved. V was shortened by 5 bases and J by 0 bases, with 7 bases between the two germline ends. Germline V gene data show CDR1 as SEHNR and CDR2 as FQNEAQ (reference sequence). CDR3 length: 13 amino acids. In DNA, the CDR3 is TGTGCCAGCAGCGCCGAGGTGAACACTGAAGCTTTCTTT. Amino acid sequence: CASSAEVNTEAFF.

This chain uses TRBV6-4 with TRBJ2-1, with 13 nucleotides matching TRBD2. Germline loops: CDR1 MRHNA, CDR2 SNTAGT. The CDR3 sequence is 16 residues long. V was pared by 6 bases and J by 6 bases, with 8 bases of the junction left unmatched. The CDR3 coding sequence is TGTGCCAGCAGCGCCAGGGGACTAGCGGGGTCCAATGAGCAGTTCTTC. Amino acids: CASSARGLAGSNEQFF.

The rearrangement links TRBV6-5 to TRBJ2-7; TRBD1 might be the D (5 bases). This CDR3 is 15 amino acids long. Trimming shortened V by 0 bases and J by 3 bases, and 12 bases separated the two germline ends. CDR1 is MNHEY, CDR2 SVGAGI, per germline. CDR3 residues: CASSYSLNRFYEQYF. CDR3 DNA sequence: TGTGCCAGCAGTTACTCGCTAAACAGGTTCTACGAGCAGTACTTC.

J is TRBJ2-7 and V is TRBV14; TRBD2 agrees at 7 bases. Trimming cost V 1 base and J 3 bases; bases outside gene matches: 9. The germline V gene has CDR1 SGHDN and CDR2 FVKESK. The CDR3 loop spans 16 amino acids. CDR3 sequence: CASSQVGGAKDYEQYF. The CDR3, as DNA: TGTGCCAGCAGCCAAGTGGGAGGGGCAAAGGACTACGAGCAGTACTTC.

The V gene is TRBV7-9, the J gene TRBJ1-1; 7 bases match TRBD1. V was pared by 0 bases and J by 3 bases, with 10 bases of the junction left unmatched. Germline V gene sequence: CDR1 SEHNR, CDR2 FQNEAQ (reference sequence). The CDR3 spans 17 residues. CDR3 residues: CASSLAIYRDRDTEAFF. The CDR3 DNA reads as TGTGCCAGCAGCTTAGCGATATACCGGGACAGAGACACTGAAGCTTTCTTT.

J is TRBJ1-2 and V is TRBV9, with unresolved D. The CDR3 length is 13 residues. The V end was cut by 4 bases, the J end by 2 bases, with 9 bases between. CDR1 and CDR2 from the germline V gene are SGDLS and YYNGEE. CDR3 sequence (DNA): TGTGCCAGCAGCCCAGACGAAAACTATGGCTACACCTTC. Amino acid sequence: CASSPDENYGYTF.

V gene TRBV6-1 combines with J gene TRBJ1-2; D is possibly TRBD1 (5 bases). V gave up 1 base and J gave up 0 bases, with 9 bases separating them. The CDR3 runs 15 residues. Per the germline V gene, CDR1 is MNHNS and CDR2 is SASEGT. The CDR3 is CASSEVGTSNYGYTF. The DNA of the CDR3 is TGTGCCAGCAGTGAAGTAGGGACCTCTAACTATGGCTACACCTTC.

V usage is TRBV15 and J usage is TRBJ1-2, with D unresolved. Deletions cut 1 base from V and 14 bases from J, with 14 bases between. Germline CDR1 and CDR2: LNHNV and YYDKDF (reference sequence). The CDR3 consists of 12 residues. The CDR3 protein is CATSRVGPEQTF. CDR3 sequence (DNA): TGTGCCACCAGCAGAGTCGGTCCCGAGCAGACCTTC.

The rearrangement joins TRBV6-5 to TRBJ1-1; TRBD1 matches 7 bases. The CDR3 totals 14 residues. Germline-derived CDR1 and CDR2 are MNHEY and SVGAGI. Trimming at V came to 6 bases and at J to 0 bases, leaving 4 bases not matched to a gene. The CDR3 DNA reads as TGTGCCAGCAGAAAACAGGGGATGAACACTGAAGCTTTCTTT. Its protein is CASRKQGMNTEAFF.

This clone showed up just a few times. The chain couples TRBV6-5 to TRBJ2-1; D is unclear. The CDR3 is 13 residues long. The V gene's germline CDR1 is MNHEY and CDR2 SVGAGI. Between the trimmed V and J ends, which lost 7 bases and 5 bases, there was a span of 12 bases. CDR3: CASTGPLHNEQFF. DNA of the CDR3: TGTGCCAGCACTGGCCCGTTACACAATGAGCAGTTCTTC.

This clone was seen a single time. The CDR3 sequence is CAISEGTGSGNTIYF. CDR3 coding DNA: TGTGCCATCAGTGAGGGGACAGGGTCTGGAAACACCATATATTTT. The J gene is TRBJ1-3, the V gene TRBV10-3, with 9 bases identical to TRBD1. The germline gives CDR1 ENHRY, CDR2 SYGVKD. CDR3 length: 15 amino acids. V shed 2 bases and J 1 base; nucleotides not matched to a gene: 0.

The genes are TRBV28 and TRBJ1-1, with D possibly matching TRBD1 (5 bases). The V end lost 3 bases, the J end lost 6 bases, and 20 bases lay between the germline ends. This CDR3 comprises 16 residues. CDR1 MDHEN and CDR2 SYDVKM come from the germline V gene. The CDR3 sequence: CASSFPGTLKDAEAFF. The CDR3 DNA follows: TGTGCCAGCAGTTTCCCAGGGACCCTGAAAGACGCTGAAGCTTTCTTT.

This chain connects TRBV28 to TRBJ1-4; 9 bases are a match to TRBD1. From germline, CDR1 is MDHEN and CDR2 SYDVKM. The ends lost 4 bases at V and 6 bases at J; junction bases unmatched: 0. The CDR3 spans 13 residues. As DNA, the CDR3 is TGTGCCAGCAGTTGGACAGGGGATGAAAAACTGTTTTTT. As protein: CASSWTGDEKLFF.

This chain uses TRBV6-5 with TRBJ2-7; a weak D match, TRBD1 (5 bases). CDR1 and CDR2 (germline): MNHEY, SVGAGI. The CDR3 contains 14 residues. The ends were cut back, 6 bases at V and 0 bases at J, with 12 bases in the middle. CDR3 nucleotides: TGTGCCAGCAGAACCAGGGTTATCTCCTACGAGCAGTACTTC. Protein sequence: CASRTRVISYEQYF.

The chain recombines TRBV7-9 with TRBJ2-5, with 10 nucleotides matching TRBD2. The CDR3 is 17 residues long. Germline-derived CDR1 and CDR2 are SEHNR and FQNEAQ (reference sequence). V lost 6 bases and J lost 4; bases outside the gene matches: 14. In DNA form, the CDR3 reads TGTGCCAGCAGAGGAAAGACCCAGCGGGGGGGCCTAGAGACCCAGTACTTC. Its protein product is CASRGKTQRGGLETQYF.

This chain uses TRBV27 with TRBJ2-3; possibly TRBD1 or TRBD2 for D (5 bases each). This CDR3 region has 12 residues. Per germline, CDR1 MNHEY and CDR2 SMNVEV (reference sequence). Trimming removed 4 bases from V and 6 bases from J, with 8 bases in between. CDR3 region: CASSWGRDTQYF. The CDR3 DNA follows: TGTGCCAGCAGTTGGGGACGGGATACGCAGTATTTT.

The chain recombines TRBV3-1 (or the pseudogene TRBV3-2) with TRBJ2-3; 8 bases fit TRBD2. Per germline, CDR1 LGHDT and CDR2 YNNKEL (reference sequence). The CDR3 has 14 amino acids. V was pared by 7 bases and J by 4 bases, with 7 bases of the junction left unmatched. The CDR3 coding sequence is TGTGCCAGCACCCCGACTAGCGCAGCAGATACGCAGTATTTT. It yields the protein CASTPTSAADTQYF.